What follows is one TCR beta chain and its context. The antigen is not known. Data came from immunoSEQ multiplex PCR; TCRdb stores just in-frame clones and leaves some out. The sample lists about 70,000 clones, about 85% occurring once. The data derive from a study of OX40 agonist ivuxolimab in advanced cancers. The study's findings and limits: Both CD4+ and CD8+ T cell populations in blood had undergone clonal expansion by week 6 at 0.1 to 3.0 mg/kg.

V lost 1 base and J lost 0; bases outside the gene matches: 4. Looked up from germline, CDR1 is GTSNPN and CDR2 is SVGIG (reference sequence). CDR3 length: 15 amino acids. This specimen consisted of CD4+ or CD8+ T cells sorted from blood, obtained in a trial of the OX40 agonist ivuxolimab. The clonotype comes from an adult with an advanced solid tumor such as melanoma, head and neck, liver or kidney cancer. The chain employs TRBV30 and TRBJ1-2; 8 positions agree with TRBD1. This CDR3 reads CAWSGGTGANYGYTF. CDR3 sequence (DNA): TGTGCCTGGAGTGGGGGGACAGGTGCTAACTATGGCTACACCTTC.